One and the same sample provided the 28 T cell receptor beta chains below, sequenced in a study of cytomegalovirus exposure and HLA in healthy donors. Amplification used 60 Vbeta primers and 13 Jbeta primers. The repertoire was sequenced with immunoSEQ multiplex PCR; TCRdb's copy has only in-frame clones and lacks some. This sample's clone table lists 150,000 to 200,000 clones. The specimen sequenced was PBMCs. The origin of the receptors is a man in his thirties or forties in good health and CMV-seronegative.

The chain employs TRBV14 and TRBJ2-7; D is perhaps TRBD1 (6 bases). Germline V gene sequence: CDR1 SGHDN, CDR2 FVKESK. The V gene lost 3 bases and the J gene lost 2 bases, with 11 bases spanning the gap. This CDR3 region has 14 residues. CDR3 loop: CASSHGTNPYEQYF. Here the CDR3 DNA reads TGTGCCAGCAGCCACGGGACAAATCCCTACGAGCAGTACTTC.

The V call is TRBV10-3, the J call TRBJ1-2, with D possibly TRBD1 on 5 matching bases. The CDR3 extends over 16 amino acids. The V gene lost 2 bases and the J gene lost 0 bases, with 13 bases spanning the gap. Germline assignment: CDR1 ENHRY and CDR2 SYGVKD. CDR3 sequence (DNA): TGTGCCATCAGTGAGGGTCCAGGGCGGCCTAACTATGGCTACACCTTC. Its translation is CAISEGPGRPNYGYTF.

This chain connects TRBV19 to TRBJ2-7; TRBD1 aligns across 7 bases. The CDR3 loop spans 14 amino acids. Germline trimming cut 6 bases from V and 10 bases from J; bases unmatched to any gene: 15. Germline lookup yields CDR1 LNHDA and CDR2 SQIVND (reference sequence). CDR3 sequence: CASSPIVGQSRQYF. The CDR3 DNA reads as TGTGCCAGTAGCCCGATCGTGGGACAGTCGCGACAGTACTTC.

This chain's CDR3 is CASSQNERGLAGANVLTF. CDR3 in DNA: TGTGCCAGCTCACAAAACGAGCGGGGACTTGCTGGGGCCAACGTCCTGACTTTC. The V gene is TRBV18, the J gene TRBJ2-6; 7 bases align to TRBD2. Germline trimming cut 4 bases from V and 2 bases from J; bases unmatched to any gene: 11. The CDR3 length is 18 residues. Germline CDR1 is KGHSH and CDR2 is LQKENI. The full variable domain, completed using reference TRBV18 and TRBJ2-6, is NAGVMQNPRHLVRRRGQEARLRCSPMKGHSHVYWYRQLPEEGLKFMVYLQKENIIDESGMPKERFSAEFPKEGPSILRIQQVVRGDSAAYFCASSQNERGLAGANVLTFGAGSRLTVL.

The genes are TRBV4-2 and TRBJ1-3; TRBD1 aligns across 7 bases. V trimming: 4 bases; J trimming: 4 bases; junction bases outside the gene matches: 4. The CDR3 is 14 amino acids. CDR1 LGHNA and CDR2 YNFKEQ come from the germline V gene. The CDR3 nucleotides are TGTGCCAGCAGCCTGGGACAGTCGGGAAACACCATATATTTT. Its translation is CASSLGQSGNTIYF.

The rearrangement uses TRBV5-6 and TRBJ1-2, with 11 bases that match TRBD1. V gave up 0 bases and J gave up 5 bases; unmatched junction bases: 3. CDR3 size: 15 residues. Germline V gene sequence: CDR1 SGHDT, CDR2 YYEEEE. CDR3 bases: TGTGCCAGCAGCTTGGGGGGGACAGGGGGATATGGCTACACCTTC. Amino acid sequence: CASSLGGTGGYGYTF.

This chain joins TRBV7-9 and TRBJ1-2, with a possible D match to TRBD1 (5 bases). The CDR3 length is 12 residues. Deletions cut 3 bases from V and 7 bases from J, with 9 bases between. Germline CDR1 SEHNR, CDR2 FQNEAQ (reference sequence). CDR3 DNA sequence: TGTGCCAGCAGCTTCAGGGCTTTTGGCTACACCTTC. It encodes CASSFRAFGYTF.

The rearrangement links TRBV2 to TRBJ2-7; 8 positions match TRBD2. Germline-derived CDR1 and CDR2 are SNHLY and FYNNEI. V gave up 4 bases and J gave up 6 bases; unmatched junction bases: 5. The CDR3 has 13 amino acids. The CDR3 DNA follows: TGTGCCAGCAGTGCTGGGACTAGAAGCGAGCAGTACTTC. The encoded protein is CASSAGTRSEQYF.

The CDR3: CASSVKGEPYNEQFF. CDR3 nucleotide sequence: TGTGCCAGCAGCGTTAAAGGAGAACCCTACAATGAGCAGTTCTTC. The chain joins TRBV9 to TRBJ2-1; D not resolved. This CDR3 comprises 15 residues. Germline V gene sequence: CDR1 SGDLS, CDR2 YYNGEE. With 2 bases removed from V and 2 bases from J, the gap between germline ends came to 11 bases.

The chain joins TRBV9 to TRBJ2-7; 7 bases align to TRBD1. J lost 11 bases, V lost 0 bases, and 5 bases had no gene match. The CDR3 sequence is 12 residues long. Germline V CDR1 and CDR2: SGDLS, YYNGEE. DNA of the CDR3: TGTGCCAGCAGCGTAGACGGACAGGTAAAGTACTTC. Translated, it gives CASSVDGQVKYF.

The rearrangement uses TRBV5-1 and TRBJ2-2; 7 bases agree with TRBD1. The CDR3 contains 14 residues. V was pared by 7 bases and J by 1 base, with 4 bases of the junction left unmatched. CDR1 is SGHRS, CDR2 YFSETQ, per germline. CDR3 coding DNA: TGCGCCAGCGGGGACAGAGAGAACACCGGGGAGCTGTTTTTT. It yields the protein CASGDRENTGELFF.

V is TRBV18 and J is TRBJ1-3; D gene unclear. Trimming took 2 bases from V and 1 from J, leaving 12 bases between them. Germline CDR1 is KGHSH and CDR2 is LQKENI. There are 16 residues in the CDR3. CDR3: CASSPGQDFSGNTIYF. In nucleotides, the CDR3 is TGTGCCAGCTCACCAGGGCAGGACTTTTCTGGAAACACCATATATTTT.

This chain links TRBV7-7 with TRBJ2-5; a weak D match, TRBD2 (5 bases). The CDR3 has 12 amino acids. CDR1 is SSHAT and CDR2 is FNYEAQ in the germline V gene (reference sequence). Trimming took off 5 bases at V and 7 bases at J, with 11 bases between the two ends. CDR3 in DNA: TGTGCCAGCAGCCCCGGACTTCCGACCCAGTACTTC. Protein product: CASSPGLPTQYF.

This chain joins TRBV5-1 and TRBJ2-5; TRBD2 is a possible D gene (5 bases). With 0 bases removed from V and 2 bases from J, the gap between germline ends came to 11 bases. Per germline, CDR1 SGHRS and CDR2 YFSETQ. This CDR3 has 15 amino acids. The CDR3 reads CASSLASGIQETQYF. The CDR3 nucleotides are TGCGCCAGCAGCTTGGCCAGCGGAATACAAGAGACCCAGTACTTC.

The chain couples TRBV28 to TRBJ2-1, with 7 bases fitting TRBD2. CDR1 and CDR2 from the germline V gene are MDHEN and SYDVKM. This CDR3 comprises 14 residues. V shed 5 bases and J 6 bases; nucleotides not matched to a gene: 7. The CDR3 region is CASSRAGLLNEQFF. CDR3 coding DNA: TGTGCCAGCAGTCGCGCGGGACTACTCAATGAGCAGTTCTTC.

The chain recombines TRBV6-5 with TRBJ2-5; the D gene is possibly TRBD2 (5 bases). Trimming cost V 4 bases and J 5 bases, with 14 bases left between them. The germline V gene encodes CDR1 MNHEY and CDR2 SVGAGI. The CDR3 has 14 residues. The CDR3 DNA is TGTGCCAGCAGTTTCGGGAAACGGTCGGAGACCCAGTACTTC. Translated: CASSFGKRSETQYF.

The V gene is TRBV7-9, the J gene TRBJ2-1; the D gene is possibly TRBD2 (6 bases). This CDR3 comprises 16 residues. V lost 1 base to trimming and J lost 7 bases, with 17 bases between them. In germline, CDR1 is SEHNR, CDR2 FQNEAQ (reference sequence). CDR3 DNA sequence: TGTGCCAGCAGCTTAGTGGGGGGTCATCCTGGTAATGAGCAGTTCTTC. Amino acid sequence: CASSLVGGHPGNEQFF.

A word on this clone: At one end the junction does not follow the germline gene, possibly because of a read error. The J gene is TRBJ2-1, the V gene TRBV5-4; TRBD1 agrees at 9 bases. Germline V gives CDR1 SGHNT, CDR2 YYREEE (reference sequence). This CDR3 contains 17 residues. CDR3 bases: TGTGCCAGCAGTTTGGGGTCTCGACAGGGGGCCTACAATGAGCAGTTCTTC. This gives the protein CASSLGSRQGAYNEQFF.

Comment on this clone: Other DNA sequences from this sample encode an identical CDR3 as well. This chain connects TRBV28 to TRBJ1-2, with 7 bases matching TRBD1. Germline trimming cut 1 base from V and 4 bases from J; bases unmatched to any gene: 3. This CDR3 has 14 amino acids. Germline CDR1 is MDHEN and CDR2 is SYDVKM. The CDR3 region has the DNA TGTGCCAGCAGTTTATCCGACAGGGCCTATGGCTACACCTTC. It is translated as CASSLSDRAYGYTF.

J is TRBJ2-1 and V is TRBV5-1, with a tentative D call TRBD1 (6 bases). This CDR3 contains 11 residues. V lost 1 base and J lost 14, with 10 bases in between. CDR1 is SGHRS, CDR2 YFSETQ, per germline. The DNA for the CDR3 is TGCGCCAGCAGCTTGCGGGACACGAAGTTCTTC. Protein product: CASSLRDTKFF.

This chain connects TRBV6-4 to TRBJ1-2; 9 nucleotides match TRBD1. V lost 2 bases to trimming and J lost 6 bases; unmatched junction nucleotides: 4. CDR1 and CDR2 (germline): MRHNA, SNTAGT. The CDR3 totals 14 residues. The CDR3 DNA follows: TGTGCCAGCAGTGACGGGACAGGGCCTCATGGCTACACCTTC. It is translated as CASSDGTGPHGYTF.

J is TRBJ2-5 and V is TRBV15; possibly TRBD2 for D (6 bases). The germline V gene encodes CDR1 LNHNV and CDR2 YYDKDF (reference sequence). The V end lost 2 bases, the J end lost 4 bases, and 14 bases lay between the germline ends. The CDR3 loop spans 15 amino acids. The CDR3 sequence is CATSRIVKGGETQYF. As DNA, the CDR3 is TGTGCCACCAGCAGAATAGTCAAGGGAGGAGAGACCCAGTACTTC.

The chain employs TRBV30 and TRBJ2-4, with 9 bases that match TRBD2. Trimming removed 2 bases from V and 3 bases from J; junction bases left unmatched: 8. The CDR3 consists of 16 residues. Germline V CDR1 and CDR2: GTSNPN, SVGIG (reference sequence). This CDR3 is CAWSPISGSGKNIQYF. CDR3 coding DNA: TGTGCCTGGAGTCCAATTAGCGGGAGTGGCAAAAACATTCAGTACTTC.

Notes on this clone: Within the sample, other DNA sequences also encode this same CDR3. This rearrangement joins TRBV30 to TRBJ2-7; TRBD1 matches at 8 bases. V shed 1 base and J 3 bases; nucleotides not matched to a gene: 5. Germline CDR1 reads GTSNPN; CDR2 reads SVGIG (reference sequence). This CDR3 has 14 amino acids. Here the CDR3 DNA reads TGTGCCTGGAGTGCCGGGACAGGCGACTACGAGCAGTACTTC. This translates into CAWSAGTGDYEQYF.

The rearrangement joins TRBV2 to TRBJ2-7, with 7 bases that match TRBD2. V shed 8 bases and J 5 bases; nucleotides not matched to a gene: 9. CDR1 and CDR2 from the germline V gene are SNHLY and FYNNEI. The CDR3 has 13 amino acids. CDR3 region: CASLRELGNEQYF. The DNA of the CDR3 is TGTGCCAGCCTGCGGGAGTTGGGTAACGAGCAGTACTTC.

With regard to this clone: Other DNA sequences within the sample encode an identical CDR3. The chain carries TRBV5-4 and TRBJ1-2, with D perhaps matching TRBD1 (6 bases). V was cut by 4 bases and J by 1 base, with 8 bases left in between. Germline V gene data show CDR1 as SGHNT and CDR2 as YYREEE (reference sequence). The CDR3 consists of 13 residues. CDR3 in DNA: TGTGCCAGCAGCCCGGACAGTAACTATGGCTACACCTTC. Amino acids: CASSPDSNYGYTF.

This chain links TRBV2 with TRBJ1-5, with D hard to call. The germline V gene encodes CDR1 SNHLY and CDR2 FYNNEI. V lost 3 bases and J 6 bases, leaving 12 bases between the germline ends. CDR3 size: 14 residues. The CDR3 DNA sequence: TGTGCCAGCAGTGAGGCTGGGAGGGTTCAGCCCCAGCATTTT. Residues: CASSEAGRVQPQHF.

The rearrangement links TRBV10-2 to TRBJ2-3; 7 bases agree with TRBD1. This CDR3 has 17 residues. Germline-derived CDR1 and CDR2 are WSHSY and SAAADI. J was trimmed by 0 bases and V by 3 bases; bases with no gene match: 9. CDR3 DNA sequence: TGCGCCAGCAGTGATTTAACAGGGGTAGGGAGCACAGATACGCAGTATTTT. Its protein is CASSDLTGVGSTDTQYF.